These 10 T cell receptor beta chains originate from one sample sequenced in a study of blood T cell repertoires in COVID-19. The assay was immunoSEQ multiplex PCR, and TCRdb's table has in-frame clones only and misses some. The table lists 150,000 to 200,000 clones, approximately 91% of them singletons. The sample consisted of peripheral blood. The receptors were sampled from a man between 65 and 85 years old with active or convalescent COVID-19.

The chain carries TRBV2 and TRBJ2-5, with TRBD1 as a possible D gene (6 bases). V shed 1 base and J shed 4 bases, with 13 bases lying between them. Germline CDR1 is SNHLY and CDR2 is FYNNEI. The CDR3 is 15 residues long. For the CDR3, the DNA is TGTGCCAGCAGTGAAGTCAGGGGTATCGGAGAGACCCAGTACTTC. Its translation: CASSEVRGIGETQYF.

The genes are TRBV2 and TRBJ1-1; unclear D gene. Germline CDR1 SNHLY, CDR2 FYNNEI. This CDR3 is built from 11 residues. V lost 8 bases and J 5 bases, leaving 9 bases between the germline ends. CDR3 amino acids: CASPQFTEAFF. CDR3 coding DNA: TGTGCCAGCCCGCAGTTTACTGAAGCTTTCTTT.

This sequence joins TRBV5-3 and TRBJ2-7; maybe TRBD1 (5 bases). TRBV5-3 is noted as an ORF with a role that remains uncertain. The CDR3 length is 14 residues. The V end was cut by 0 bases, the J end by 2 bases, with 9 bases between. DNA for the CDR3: TGTGCCAGAAGCTTGGGGCCGGACACCTACGAGCAGTACTTC. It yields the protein CARSLGPDTYEQYF.

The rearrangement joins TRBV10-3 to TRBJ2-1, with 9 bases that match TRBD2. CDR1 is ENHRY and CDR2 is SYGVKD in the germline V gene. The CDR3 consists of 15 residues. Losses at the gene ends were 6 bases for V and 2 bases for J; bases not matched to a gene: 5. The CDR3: CAIRVAGEAYNEQFF. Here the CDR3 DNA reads TGTGCCATCAGGGTAGCGGGAGAGGCCTACAATGAGCAGTTCTTC.

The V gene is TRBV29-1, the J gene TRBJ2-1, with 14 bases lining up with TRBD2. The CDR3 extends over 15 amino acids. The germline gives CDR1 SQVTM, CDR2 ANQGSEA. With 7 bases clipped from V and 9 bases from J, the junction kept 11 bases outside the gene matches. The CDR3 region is CSAMPGLAGVSEQFF. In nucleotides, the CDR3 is TGCAGCGCTATGCCGGGACTAGCGGGAGTCAGTGAGCAGTTCTTC.

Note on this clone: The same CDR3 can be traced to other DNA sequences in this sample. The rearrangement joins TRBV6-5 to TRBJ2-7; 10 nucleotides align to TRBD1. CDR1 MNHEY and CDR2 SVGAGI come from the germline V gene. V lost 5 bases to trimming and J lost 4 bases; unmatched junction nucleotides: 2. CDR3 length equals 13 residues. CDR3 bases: TGTGCCAGCAGTACGGACAGGGGGTACGAGCAGTACTTC. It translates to CASSTDRGYEQYF.

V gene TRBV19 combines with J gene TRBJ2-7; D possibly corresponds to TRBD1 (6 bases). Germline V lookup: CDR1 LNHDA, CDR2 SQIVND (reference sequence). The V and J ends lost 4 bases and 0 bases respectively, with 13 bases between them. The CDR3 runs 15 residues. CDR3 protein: CASSKVGQISYEQYF. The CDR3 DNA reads TGTGCCAGTAGTAAAGTAGGACAGATCTCCTACGAGCAGTACTTC.

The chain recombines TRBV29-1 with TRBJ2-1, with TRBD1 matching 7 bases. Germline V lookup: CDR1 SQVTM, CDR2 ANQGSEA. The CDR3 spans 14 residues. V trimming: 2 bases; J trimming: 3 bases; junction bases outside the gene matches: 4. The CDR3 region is CSVENRTGYNEQFF. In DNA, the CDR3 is TGCAGCGTTGAAAATAGGACAGGCTACAATGAGCAGTTCTTC.

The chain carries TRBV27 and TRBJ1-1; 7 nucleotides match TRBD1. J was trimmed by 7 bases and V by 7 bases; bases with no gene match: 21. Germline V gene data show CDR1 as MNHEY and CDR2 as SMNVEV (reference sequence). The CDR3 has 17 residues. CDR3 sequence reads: CASNTRGTAAARHEAFF. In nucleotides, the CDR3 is TGTGCCAGCAATACCCGCGGGACAGCGGCCGCCCGACATGAAGCTTTCTTT.

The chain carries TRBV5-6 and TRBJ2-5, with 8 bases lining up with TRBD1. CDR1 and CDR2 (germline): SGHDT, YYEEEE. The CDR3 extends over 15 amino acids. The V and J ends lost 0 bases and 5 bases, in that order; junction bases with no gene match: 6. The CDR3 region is CASSLALRQGETQYF. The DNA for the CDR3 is TGTGCCAGCAGCTTGGCCCTAAGACAGGGGGAGACCCAGTACTTC.